This TCR beta chain originates from a study of OX40 agonist ivuxolimab in advanced cancers. Systemic immunosuppression or autoimmune disease history was grounds to exclude patients. Measured with immunoSEQ multiplex PCR; TCRdb has only the in-frame clones, and not every one. The sample holds about 68,000 clones, 80% to 85% seen once. CDR1 and CDR2 (germline): KGHSY, FQNENV. The CDR3 spans 16 residues. With V trimmed by 2 bases and J by 3 bases, 3 bases remained unmatched. The chain carries TRBV16 and TRBJ2-2, with 10 bases matching TRBD1. The TCR originated in an adult with an advanced solid tumor such as melanoma, head and neck, liver or kidney cancer. The material sequenced was CD4+ or CD8+ T cells sorted from blood, taken in a trial of the OX40 agonist ivuxolimab. This CDR3 is CASSQTTGGHTGELFF. The CDR3 nucleotides are TGTGCCAGCAGCCAAACGACAGGGGGCCACACCGGGGAGCTGTTTTTT. The full variable domain, with the rest looked up from reference TRBV16 and TRBJ2-2, is GEEVAQTPKHLVRGEGQKAKLYCAPIKGHSYVFWYQQVLKNEFKFLISFQNENVFDETGMPKERFSAKCLPNSPCSLEIQATKLEDSAVYFCASSQTTGGHTGELFFGEGSRLTVL.